What follows is one TCR beta chain and its context. Its antigen is unknown. The PCR contained 60 Vbeta and 13 Jbeta primers. TCRdb's copy holds only in-frame clones and misses some; the assay was immunoSEQ multiplex PCR. This sample has tens of thousands of clones, with 86% found just once. The CDR3 has 17 amino acids. Looked up from germline, CDR1 is MNHEY and CDR2 is SMNVEV (reference sequence). Germline trimming cut 4 bases from V and 0 bases from J; bases unmatched to any gene: 4. These data belong to a study of cytomegalovirus exposure and HLA in healthy donors. Study-level results: In an earlier analysis, about 87% or about 30%: the productive usage of most TCR beta V segments. In a later analysis, TCR beta V- and J-gene trimming showed a link to a missense DCLRE1C variant.

The chain couples TRBV27 to TRBJ1-6, with 9 bases that match TRBD1. Sequenced input: PBMCs. The source of this sequence is a middle-aged woman in good health and CMV-seropositive. Here the CDR3 reads CASSSGQGNSYNSPLHF. CDR3 in DNA: TGTGCCAGCAGTTCCGGACAGGGGAACTCCTATAATTCACCCCTCCACTTT.